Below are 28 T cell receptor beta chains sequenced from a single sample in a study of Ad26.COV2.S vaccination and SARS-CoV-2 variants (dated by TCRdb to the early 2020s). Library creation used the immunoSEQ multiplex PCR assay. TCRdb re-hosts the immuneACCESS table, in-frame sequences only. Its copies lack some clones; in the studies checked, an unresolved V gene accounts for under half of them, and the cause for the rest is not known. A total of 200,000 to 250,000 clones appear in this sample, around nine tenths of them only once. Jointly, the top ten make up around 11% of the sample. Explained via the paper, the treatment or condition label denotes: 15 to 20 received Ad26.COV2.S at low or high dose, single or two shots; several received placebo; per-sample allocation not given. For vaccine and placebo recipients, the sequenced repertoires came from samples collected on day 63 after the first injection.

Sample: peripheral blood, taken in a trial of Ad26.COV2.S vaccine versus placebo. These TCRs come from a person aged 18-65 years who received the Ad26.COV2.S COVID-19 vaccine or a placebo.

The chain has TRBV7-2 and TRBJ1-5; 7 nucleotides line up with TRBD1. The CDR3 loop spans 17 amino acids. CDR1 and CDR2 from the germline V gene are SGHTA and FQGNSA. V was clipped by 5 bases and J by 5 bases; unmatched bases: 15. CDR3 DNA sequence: TGTGCCAGCAGCCCCCAGGGGGGGGCCGCCCCCTATCAGCCCCAGCATTTT. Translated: CASSPQGGAAPYQPQHF. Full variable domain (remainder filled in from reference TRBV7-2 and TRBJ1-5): GAGVSQSPSNKVTEKGKDVELRCDPISGHTALYWYRQSLGQGLEFLIYFQGNSAPDKSGLPSDRFSAERTGGSVSTLTIQRTQQEDSAVYLCASSPQGGAAPYQPQHFGDGTRLSIL.

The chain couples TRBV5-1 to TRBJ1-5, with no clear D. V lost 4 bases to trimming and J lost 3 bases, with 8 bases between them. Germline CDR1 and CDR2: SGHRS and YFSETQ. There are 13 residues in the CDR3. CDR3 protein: CASSVDHNQPQHF. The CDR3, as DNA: TGCGCCAGCAGCGTGGACCACAATCAGCCCCAGCATTTT. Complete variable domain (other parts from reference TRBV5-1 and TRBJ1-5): KAGVTQTPRYLIKTRGQQVTLSCSPISGHRSVSWYQQTPGQGLQFLFEYFSETQRNKGNFPGRFSGRQFSNSRSEMNVSTLELGDSALYLCASSVDHNQPQHFGDGTRLSIL.

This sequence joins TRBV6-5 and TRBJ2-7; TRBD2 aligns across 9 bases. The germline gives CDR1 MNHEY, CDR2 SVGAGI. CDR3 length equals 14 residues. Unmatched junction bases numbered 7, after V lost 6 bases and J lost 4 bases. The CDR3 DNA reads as TGTGCCAGCAGAGCGACTAGCGGAACTTACGAGCAGTACTTC. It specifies CASRATSGTYEQYF.

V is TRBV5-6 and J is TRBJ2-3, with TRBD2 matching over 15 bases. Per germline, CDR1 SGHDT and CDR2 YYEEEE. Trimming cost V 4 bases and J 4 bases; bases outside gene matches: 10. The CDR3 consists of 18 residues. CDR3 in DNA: TGTGCCAGCAGCGGACCGGGACTAGCGGGAGGATTTGCAGATACGCAGTATTTT. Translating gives CASSGPGLAGGFADTQYF.

The CDR3: CASAPGLLRSYNSPLHF. In DNA form, the CDR3 reads TGTGCCAGCGCTCCCGGGCTCCTCCGTTCCTATAATTCACCCCTCCACTTT. The chain combines TRBV27 with TRBJ1-6, with unresolved D. This CDR3 spans 17 amino acids. The V and J ends lost 8 bases and 1 base respectively, with 18 bases between them. Germline assignment: CDR1 MNHEY and CDR2 SMNVEV (reference sequence).

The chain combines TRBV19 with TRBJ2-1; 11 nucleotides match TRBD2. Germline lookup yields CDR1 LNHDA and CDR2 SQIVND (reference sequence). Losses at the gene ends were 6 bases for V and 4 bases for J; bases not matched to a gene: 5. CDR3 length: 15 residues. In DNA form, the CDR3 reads TGTGCCAGTAGCCTGGGACTAGCGGAGTACAATGAGCAGTTCTTC. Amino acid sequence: CASSLGLAEYNEQFF.

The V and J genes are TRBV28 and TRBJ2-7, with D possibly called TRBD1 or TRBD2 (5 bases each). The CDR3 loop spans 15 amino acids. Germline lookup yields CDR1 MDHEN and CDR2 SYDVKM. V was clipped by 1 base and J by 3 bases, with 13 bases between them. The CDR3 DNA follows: TGTGCCAGCAGTTTATCGGGACGGCTCAACTACGAGCAGTACTTC. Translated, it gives CASSLSGRLNYEQYF.

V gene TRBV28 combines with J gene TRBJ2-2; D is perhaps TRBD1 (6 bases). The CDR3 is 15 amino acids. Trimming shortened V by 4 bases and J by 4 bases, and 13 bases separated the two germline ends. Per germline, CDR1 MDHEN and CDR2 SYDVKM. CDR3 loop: CASSSTGSITGELFF. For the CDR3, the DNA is TGTGCCAGCAGTTCTACAGGGTCGATCACCGGGGAGCTGTTTTTT.

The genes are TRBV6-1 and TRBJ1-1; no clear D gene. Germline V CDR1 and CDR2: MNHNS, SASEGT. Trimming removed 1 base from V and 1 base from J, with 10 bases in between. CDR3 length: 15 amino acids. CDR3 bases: TGTGCCAGCAGTGAAGTCGGGCAATCGAACACTGAAGCTTTCTTT. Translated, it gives CASSEVGQSNTEAFF.

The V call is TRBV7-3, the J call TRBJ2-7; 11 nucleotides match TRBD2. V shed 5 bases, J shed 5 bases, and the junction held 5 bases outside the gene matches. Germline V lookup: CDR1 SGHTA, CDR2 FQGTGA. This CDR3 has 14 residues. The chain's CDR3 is CASSPGLAGHEQYF. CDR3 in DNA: TGTGCCAGCAGCCCTGGACTAGCGGGCCACGAGCAGTACTTC.

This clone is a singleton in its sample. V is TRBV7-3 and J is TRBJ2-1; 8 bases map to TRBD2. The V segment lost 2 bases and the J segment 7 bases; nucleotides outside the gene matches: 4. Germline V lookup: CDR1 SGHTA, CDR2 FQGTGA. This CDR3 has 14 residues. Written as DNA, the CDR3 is TGTGCCAGCAGCTTAGCGGGAGGTATTAATGAGCAGTTCTTC. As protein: CASSLAGGINEQFF.

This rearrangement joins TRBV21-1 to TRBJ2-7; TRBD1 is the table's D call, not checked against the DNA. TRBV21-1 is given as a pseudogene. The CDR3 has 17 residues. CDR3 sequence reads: CASSKHGQGAPVWEQYF. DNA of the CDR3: TGTGCCAGCAGCAAACATGGACAGGGGGCGCCTGTCTGGGAGCAGTACTTC.

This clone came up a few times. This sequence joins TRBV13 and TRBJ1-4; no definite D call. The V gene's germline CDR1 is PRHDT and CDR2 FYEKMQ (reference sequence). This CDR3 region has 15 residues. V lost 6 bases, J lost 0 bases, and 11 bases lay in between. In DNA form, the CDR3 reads TGTGCCAGCAGACATATCTCAGCAACTAATGAAAAACTGTTTTTT. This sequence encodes CASRHISATNEKLFF.

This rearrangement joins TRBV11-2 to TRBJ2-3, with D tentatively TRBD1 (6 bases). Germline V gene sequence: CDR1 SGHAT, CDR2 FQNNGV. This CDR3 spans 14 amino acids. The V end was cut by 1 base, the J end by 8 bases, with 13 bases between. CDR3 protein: CASSLVTGRSTQYF. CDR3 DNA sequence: TGTGCCAGCAGCTTAGTGACAGGCAGGTCTACGCAGTATTTT.

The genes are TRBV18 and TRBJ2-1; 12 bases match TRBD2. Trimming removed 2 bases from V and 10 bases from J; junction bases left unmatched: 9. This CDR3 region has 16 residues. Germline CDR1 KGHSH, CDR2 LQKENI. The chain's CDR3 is CASSPRLAGVEGEQFF. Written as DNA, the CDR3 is TGTGCCAGCTCACCAAGACTAGCGGGAGTCGAGGGGGAGCAGTTCTTC.

CDR3: CASSFTGTANQPQHF. The CDR3, as DNA: TGTGCCAGCAGTTTCACCGGGACGGCCAATCAGCCCCAGCATTTT. This chain joins TRBV28 and TRBJ1-5; D possibly corresponds to TRBD1 (5 bases). Germline CDR1 and CDR2: MDHEN and SYDVKM. Trimming pared 3 bases from V and 3 bases from J, leaving 12 bases between. This CDR3 has 15 residues.

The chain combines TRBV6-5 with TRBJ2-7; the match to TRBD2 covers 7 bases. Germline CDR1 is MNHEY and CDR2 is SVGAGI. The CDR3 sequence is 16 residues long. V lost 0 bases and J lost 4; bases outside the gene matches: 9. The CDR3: CASSYSTGAGEYEQYF. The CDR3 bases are TGTGCCAGCAGTTACTCGACCGGGGCGGGGGAGTACGAGCAGTACTTC.

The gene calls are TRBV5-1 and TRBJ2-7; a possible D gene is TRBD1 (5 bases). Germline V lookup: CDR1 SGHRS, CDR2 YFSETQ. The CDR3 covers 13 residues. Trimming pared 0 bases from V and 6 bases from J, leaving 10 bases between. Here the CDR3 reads CASSLAMGPEQYF. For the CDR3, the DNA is TGCGCCAGCAGCTTGGCGATGGGGCCCGAGCAGTACTTC. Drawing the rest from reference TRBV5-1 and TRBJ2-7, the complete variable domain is KAGVTQTPRYLIKTRGQQVTLSCSPISGHRSVSWYQQTPGQGLQFLFEYFSETQRNKGNFPGRFSGRQFSNSRSEMNVSTLELGDSALYLCASSLAMGPEQYFGPGTRLTVT.

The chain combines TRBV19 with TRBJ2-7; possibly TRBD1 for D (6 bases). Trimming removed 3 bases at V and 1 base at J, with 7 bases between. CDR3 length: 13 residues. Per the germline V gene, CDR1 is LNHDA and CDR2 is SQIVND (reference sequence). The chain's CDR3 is CASSIGQSYEQYF. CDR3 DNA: TGTGCCAGTAGTATCGGACAGTCCTACGAGCAGTACTTC.

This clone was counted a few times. CDR3 loop: CASSFPRPDSTKIELLEQYF. For the CDR3, the DNA is TGCGCCAGCAGCTTTCCACGCCCGGACTCGACCAAGATTGAATTATTAGAGCAGTACTTC. J is TRBJ2-7 and V is TRBV5-1, with a weak D call TRBD2 (5 bases). CDR3 length: 20 amino acids. With 2 bases removed from V and 7 bases from J, the gap between germline ends came to 34 bases. Germline CDR1 is SGHRS and CDR2 is YFSETQ.

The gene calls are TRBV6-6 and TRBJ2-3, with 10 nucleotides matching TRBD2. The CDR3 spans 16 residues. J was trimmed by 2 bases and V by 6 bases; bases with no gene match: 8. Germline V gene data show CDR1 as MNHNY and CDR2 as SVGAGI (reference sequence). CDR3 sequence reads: CASSGSGRANTDTQYF. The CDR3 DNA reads TGTGCCAGCAGCGGGAGCGGGAGGGCCAACACAGATACGCAGTATTTT.

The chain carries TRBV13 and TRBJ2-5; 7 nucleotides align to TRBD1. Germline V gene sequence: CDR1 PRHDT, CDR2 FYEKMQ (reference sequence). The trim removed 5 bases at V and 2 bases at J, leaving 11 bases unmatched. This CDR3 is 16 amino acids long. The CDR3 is CASSARDSNLQETQYF. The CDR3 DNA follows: TGTGCCAGCAGCGCCCGGGACAGCAACCTTCAAGAGACCCAGTACTTC. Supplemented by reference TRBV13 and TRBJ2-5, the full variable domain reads AAGVIQSPRHLIKEKRETATLKCYPIPRHDTVYWYQQGPGQDPQFLISFYEKMQSDKGSIPDRFSAQQFSDYHSELNMSSLELGDSALYFCASSARDSNLQETQYFGPGTRLLVL.

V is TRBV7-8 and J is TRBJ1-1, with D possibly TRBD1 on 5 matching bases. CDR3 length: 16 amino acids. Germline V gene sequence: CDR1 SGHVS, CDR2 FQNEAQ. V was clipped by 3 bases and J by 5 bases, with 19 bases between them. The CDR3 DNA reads TGTGCCAGCAGCTTCAGATGGGGGTCCCGAGGGACTGAAGCTTTCTTT. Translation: CASSFRWGSRGTEAFF.

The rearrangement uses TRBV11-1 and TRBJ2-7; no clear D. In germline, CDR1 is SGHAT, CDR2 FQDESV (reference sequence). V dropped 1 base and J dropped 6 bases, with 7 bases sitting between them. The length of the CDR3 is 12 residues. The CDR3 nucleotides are TGTGCCAGCAGCTTAGTCCTCACCGAGCAGTACTTC. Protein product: CASSLVLTEQYF. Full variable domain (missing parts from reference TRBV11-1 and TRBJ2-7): EAEVAQSPRYKITEKSQAVAFWCDPISGHATLYWYRQILGQGPELLVQFQDESVVDDSQLPKDRFSAERLKGVDSTLKIQPAELGDSAMYLCASSLVLTEQYFGPGTRLTVT.

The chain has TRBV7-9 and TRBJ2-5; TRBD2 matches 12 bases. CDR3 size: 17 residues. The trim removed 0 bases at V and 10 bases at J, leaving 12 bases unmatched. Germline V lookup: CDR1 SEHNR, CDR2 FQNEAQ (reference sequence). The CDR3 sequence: CASSLARTSGAEWDQYF. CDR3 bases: TGTGCCAGCAGCTTAGCGCGGACTAGCGGGGCCGAGTGGGACCAGTACTTC.

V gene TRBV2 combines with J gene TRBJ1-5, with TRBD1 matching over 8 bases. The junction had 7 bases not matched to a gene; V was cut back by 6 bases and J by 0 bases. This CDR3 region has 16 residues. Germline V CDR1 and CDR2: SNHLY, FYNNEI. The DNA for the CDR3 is TGTGCCAGCAGGGACCGGACAGGGAGTAGCAATCAGCCCCAGCATTTT. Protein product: CASRDRTGSSNQPQHF.

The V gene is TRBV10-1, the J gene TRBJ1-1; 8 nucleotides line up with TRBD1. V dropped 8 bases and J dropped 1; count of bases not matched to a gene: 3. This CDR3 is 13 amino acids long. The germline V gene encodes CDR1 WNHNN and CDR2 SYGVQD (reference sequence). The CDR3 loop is CASWTGKNTEAFF. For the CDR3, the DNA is TGCGCCAGCTGGACAGGGAAGAACACTGAAGCTTTCTTT.

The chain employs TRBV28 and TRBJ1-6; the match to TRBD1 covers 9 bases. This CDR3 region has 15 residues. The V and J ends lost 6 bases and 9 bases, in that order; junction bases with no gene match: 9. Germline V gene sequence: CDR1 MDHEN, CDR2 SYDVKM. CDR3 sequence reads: CASSLGTGNTSPLHF. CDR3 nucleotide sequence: TGTGCCAGCAGCCTTGGGACAGGGAACACTTCACCCCTCCACTTT.